These 21 T cell receptor beta chains were sequenced from one sample in a study of blood T cell repertoires in COVID-19. The assay was immunoSEQ multiplex PCR, and TCRdb's table has in-frame clones only and misses some. There are around 300,000 clones in the sample; about four fifths occur only once, and around a tenth lies in the top ten. Sequencing input: peripheral blood. These receptors came from a woman aged 45 to 65 who had recovered from COVID-19.

The chain recombines TRBV7-2 with TRBJ2-4, with D perhaps matching TRBD2 (5 bases). Germline lookup yields CDR1 SGHTA and CDR2 FQGNSA. The V and J ends lost 5 bases and 6 bases respectively, with 17 bases between them. The CDR3 extends over 15 amino acids. Here the CDR3 reads CASSPRTIRGNIQYF. The CDR3 DNA follows: TGTGCCAGCAGCCCCCGGACGATCCGGGGAAACATTCAGTACTTC. The entire variable domain, with the rest obtained from reference TRBV7-2 and TRBJ2-4, is as follows: GAGVSQSPSNKVTEKGKDVELRCDPISGHTALYWYRQSLGQGLEFLIYFQGNSAPDKSGLPSDRFSAERTGGSVSTLTIQRTQQEDSAVYLCASSPRTIRGNIQYFGAGTRLSVL.

The chain recombines TRBV7-2 with TRBJ2-7; 8 bases are a match to TRBD1. V was clipped by 4 bases and J by 6 bases; unmatched bases: 11. Germline CDR1 is SGHTA and CDR2 is FQGNSA. The CDR3 length is 15 residues. For the CDR3, the DNA is TGTGCCAGCAGCTCCTCCTGGGCAGGGGGCGCCGAGCAGTACTTC. Translating gives CASSSSWAGGAEQYF.

J is TRBJ2-3 and V is TRBV6-5, with 7 bases matching TRBD1. V dropped 8 bases and J dropped 0; count of bases not matched to a gene: 8. This CDR3 has 15 residues. Germline values: CDR1 MNHEY, CDR2 SVGAGI. The CDR3 DNA is TGTGCCAGCCGCTACAGGGGCGTTAGCACAGATACGCAGTATTTT. Translated, it gives CASRYRGVSTDTQYF.

This chain uses TRBV27 with TRBJ2-7; D might be TRBD1 (5 bases). Germline V gene sequence: CDR1 MNHEY, CDR2 SMNVEV (reference sequence). Trimming shortened V by 11 bases and J by 0 bases, and 14 bases separated the two germline ends. This CDR3 spans 13 amino acids. The CDR3 nucleotides are TGTGCCTCCAGGGAAATTATCTCCTACGAGCAGTACTTC. Encoded protein: CASREIISYEQYF.

This clone was detected a few times. The rearrangement joins TRBV6-2 or TRBV6-3 to TRBJ1-5; D perhaps matches TRBD1 (5 bases). Trimming removed 0 bases from V and 8 bases from J, with 14 bases in between. Germline V CDR1 and CDR2: MNHEY, SVGEGT. This CDR3 spans 15 amino acids. The DNA for the CDR3 is TGTGCCAGCAGTTACTCAGATGGGGGGTGGGAGCCCCAGCATTTT. This sequence encodes CASSYSDGGWEPQHF.

The chain uses TRBV15 and TRBJ2-7; TRBD1 matches at 7 bases. Trimming at V came to 2 bases and at J to 2 bases, leaving 3 bases not matched to a gene. This CDR3 region has 14 residues. Germline values: CDR1 LNHNV, CDR2 YYDKDF (reference sequence). The CDR3 protein is CATSRPDRAYEQYF. The CDR3 nucleotides read TGTGCCACCAGCAGACCCGACAGGGCCTACGAGCAGTACTTC.

V and J are TRBV19 and TRBJ1-4, with D uncertain. This CDR3 is built from 16 residues. Germline V gene lookup returns CDR1 LNHDA and CDR2 SQIVND (reference sequence). The V and J ends lost 4 bases and 3 bases respectively, with 15 bases between them. CDR3 sequence (DNA): TGTGCCAGTAGTACCCGCGCCGCCGCGGCTAATGAAAAACTGTTTTTT. Translating it yields CASSTRAAAANEKLFF.

This chain joins TRBV5-1 and TRBJ1-4, with 8 bases identical to TRBD1. Trimming at V came to 4 bases and at J to 3 bases, leaving 8 bases not matched to a gene. This CDR3 comprises 16 residues. Looked up from germline, CDR1 is SGHRS and CDR2 is YFSETQ. The CDR3, as DNA: TGCGCCAGCAGCCATGGACAGGGAGGGCCTAATGAAAAACTGTTTTTT. This translates into CASSHGQGGPNEKLFF.

The chain joins TRBV6-6 to TRBJ2-7; D is perhaps TRBD2 (6 bases). Germline CDR1 is MNHNY and CDR2 is SVGAGI (reference sequence). The CDR3 has 16 residues. Trimming shortened V by 6 bases and J by 6 bases, and 24 bases separated the two germline ends. The chain's CDR3 is CASSSTRGYLAPEQYF. The CDR3 DNA is TGTGCCAGCAGCTCCACCCGCGGGTACCTAGCGCCCGAGCAGTACTTC.

The genes are TRBV4-3 and TRBJ2-7, with TRBD1 matching over 8 bases. V gave up 0 bases and J gave up 1 base; unmatched junction bases: 11. From germline, CDR1 is LGHNA and CDR2 YSLEER. CDR3 size: 18 residues. The CDR3 region is CASSQEISNWDRSYEQYF. CDR3 DNA sequence: TGCGCCAGCAGCCAAGAGATTTCCAACTGGGACAGGTCCTACGAGCAGTACTTC.

This rearrangement joins TRBV20-1 to TRBJ2-1, with TRBD2 matching over 10 bases. The V gene end was trimmed by 3 bases and the J gene end by 1 base; junction bases not matched to a gene: 12. The CDR3 contains 18 residues. The V gene's germline CDR1 is DFQATT and CDR2 SNEGSKA (reference sequence). CDR3 amino acids: CSASAVSQLAGSYNEQFF. The CDR3, as DNA: TGCAGTGCTAGTGCGGTCTCCCAACTAGCGGGATCCTACAATGAGCAGTTCTTC.

V gene TRBV11-3 combines with J gene TRBJ2-7; TRBD1 matches at 7 bases. V shed 5 bases, J shed 3 bases, and the junction held 13 bases outside the gene matches. This CDR3 comprises 16 residues. Per germline, CDR1 SGHNT and CDR2 YENEEA. The CDR3 nucleotides read TGTGCCAGCAGCGGAGGACCGGGACAGAGTTTCTACGAGCAGTACTTC. It codes for CASSGGPGQSFYEQYF.

The V and J genes are TRBV29-1 and TRBJ1-2; D not resolved. The germline gives CDR1 SQVTM, CDR2 ANQGSEA. CDR3 length: 11 amino acids. V lost 5 bases to trimming and J lost 0 bases, with 4 bases between them. The CDR3 region has the DNA TGCAGCGTTACAGCTAACTATGGCTACACCTTC. This encodes CSVTANYGYTF. Complete variable domain (other parts from reference TRBV29-1 and TRBJ1-2): SAVISQKPSRDICQRGTSLTIQCQVDSQVTMMFWYRQQPGQSLTLIATANQGSEATYESGFVIDKFPISRPNLTFSTLTVSNMSPEDSSIYLCSVTANYGYTFGSGTRLTVV.

This rearrangement joins TRBV5-4 to TRBJ2-5, with 9 bases fitting TRBD2. Trimming removed 4 bases from V and 3 bases from J; junction bases left unmatched: 4. Germline V CDR1 and CDR2: SGHNT, YYREEE (reference sequence). The CDR3 runs 14 residues. CDR3 sequence reads: CASSTGLAKETQYF. The CDR3 coding sequence is TGTGCCAGCAGCACAGGACTAGCGAAAGAGACCCAGTACTTC.

The chain is built from TRBV11-2 and TRBJ1-1; D is uncertain. This CDR3 spans 15 amino acids. Germline V lookup: CDR1 SGHAT, CDR2 FQNNGV. Trimming cost V 0 bases and J 6 bases, with 14 bases left between them. The chain's CDR3 is CASSLDYGGPAEAFF. The CDR3, as DNA: TGTGCCAGCAGCTTAGATTACGGAGGGCCAGCTGAAGCTTTCTTT.

V is TRBV9 and J is TRBJ1-6, with 9 bases fitting TRBD1. In germline, CDR1 is SGDLS, CDR2 YYNGEE. There are 13 residues in the CDR3. Trimming cost V 6 bases and J 10 bases; bases outside gene matches: 5. The CDR3 sequence is CASNGQGNSPLHF. For the CDR3, the DNA is TGTGCCAGCAATGGACAGGGGAACTCACCCCTCCACTTT.

This clone was counted a few times. The chain combines TRBV4-1 with TRBJ1-5, with D uncertain. This CDR3 has 13 amino acids. Trimming pared 0 bases from V and 6 bases from J, leaving 6 bases between. Germline V gives CDR1 MGHRA, CDR2 YSYEKL. The CDR3 DNA is TGCGCCAGCAGCCAAGATACTAGTCAGCCCCAGCATTTT. Translating gives CASSQDTSQPQHF.

This chain links TRBV2 with TRBJ2-1, with 8 bases fitting TRBD2. V lost 7 bases and J lost 3; bases outside the gene matches: 11. CDR1 SNHLY and CDR2 FYNNEI come from the germline V gene. This CDR3 spans 16 amino acids. CDR3: CASKSASGGYYNEQFF. The CDR3 nucleotides are TGTGCCAGCAAATCGGCAAGCGGGGGATACTACAATGAGCAGTTCTTC.

The chain is built from TRBV5-5 and TRBJ2-2; 9 bases fit TRBD2. V gave up 7 bases and J gave up 3 bases; unmatched junction bases: 10. CDR3 length equals 16 residues. The germline gives CDR1 SGHKS, CDR2 YYEKEE (reference sequence). The CDR3 DNA follows: TGTGCCAGCTTGCGTGGTAGCGGGGGCTACACCGGGGAGCTGTTTTTT. Its translation is CASLRGSGGYTGELFF. The whole variable domain, filled in from reference TRBV5-5 and TRBJ2-2, reads DAGVTQSPTHLIKTRGQQVTLRCSPISGHKSVSWYQQVLGQGPQFIFQYYEKEERGRGNFPDRFSARQFPNYSSELNVNALLLGDSALYLCASLRGSGGYTGELFFGEGSRLTVL.

V is TRBV27 and J is TRBJ1-2; D possibly corresponds to TRBD1 (6 bases). CDR1 is MNHEY, CDR2 SMNVEV, per germline (reference sequence). The CDR3 totals 11 residues. With 7 bases removed from V and 4 bases from J, the gap between germline ends came to 7 bases. DNA for the CDR3: TGTGCCAGCAAGGACAGCTATGGCTACACCTTC. This sequence encodes CASKDSYGYTF.

The chain has TRBV9 and TRBJ2-7; TRBD2 aligns across 8 bases. Germline loops: CDR1 SGDLS, CDR2 YYNGEE. The CDR3 has 19 amino acids. J lost 0 bases, V lost 0 bases, and 14 bases had no gene match. DNA of the CDR3: TGTGCCAGCAGCGTAGCCCTATTTAAGGGGAGCGGGAGCTCCTACGAGCAGTACTTC. Translated: CASSVALFKGSGSSYEQYF.